Below, 8 T cell receptor beta chains from the same sample are listed, as sequenced in a study of shared clonotypes between healthy human individuals. TCRdb's copy holds only in-frame clones and misses some; the assay was immunoSEQ multiplex PCR. The sample holds around 700,000 clones, roughly 78% seen once. The sequenced sample was memory CD4+ T cells sorted from blood. The subset is: CD45RA-negative fraction. These receptors were collected from a woman aged 25 to 39 in good health.

The chain has TRBV28 and TRBJ1-2; 8 positions agree with TRBD1. Trimming removed 3 bases from V and 4 bases from J; junction bases left unmatched: 4. The CDR3 runs to 14 residues. The germline V gene has CDR1 MDHEN and CDR2 SYDVKM. The CDR3 nucleotides read TGTGCCAGCAGTTTCGGGACAGGCCGCTATGGCTACACCTTC. This sequence encodes CASSFGTGRYGYTF.

The chain has TRBV5-1 and TRBJ2-1; TRBD2 matches 9 bases. The CDR3 spans 17 residues. The V gene's germline CDR1 is SGHRS and CDR2 YFSETQ. Unmatched junction bases numbered 13, after V lost 4 bases and J lost 5 bases. CDR3 sequence (DNA): TGCGCCAGCAGCAAGACTAGCGGAATTGCGAACAACAATGAGCAGTTCTTC. As protein: CASSKTSGIANNNEQFF.

The chain couples TRBV7-8 to TRBJ2-2; the D is unclear. The CDR3 consists of 16 residues. Trimming took off 0 bases at V and 9 bases at J, with 17 bases between the two ends. The germline V gene has CDR1 SGHVS and CDR2 FQNEAQ. CDR3 residues: CASSLARVASPRELFF. The CDR3 DNA sequence: TGTGCCAGCAGCTTAGCGAGAGTAGCCTCCCCCCGGGAGCTGTTTTTT.

The V call is TRBV18, the J call TRBJ2-3; 9 bases match TRBD2. The trim removed 3 bases at V and 6 bases at J, leaving 10 bases unmatched. In germline, CDR1 is KGHSH, CDR2 LQKENI. CDR3 length: 16 residues. The CDR3 DNA sequence: TGTGCCAGCTCACCCCGGCGGCGGGGGGGCGTTGATACGCAGTATTTT. Encoded protein: CASSPRRRGGVDTQYF.

The V gene is TRBV28, the J gene TRBJ2-1; 8 bases are shared with TRBD1. The CDR3 sequence is 16 residues long. V lost 6 bases, J lost 10 bases, and 17 bases stayed unmatched. CDR1 is MDHEN and CDR2 is SYDVKM in the germline V gene. DNA for the CDR3: TGTGCCAGCAGAACGACAGGGGAACTAAGGAAGATCGAGCAGTTCTTC. Protein sequence: CASRTTGELRKIEQFF.

This clone was seen at least ten times. The chain employs TRBV7-8 and TRBJ2-5; 11 bases match TRBD2. CDR1 and CDR2 from the germline V gene are SGHVS and FQNEAQ. The CDR3 sequence is 16 residues long. Trimming at V came to 5 bases and at J to 7 bases, leaving 12 bases not matched to a gene. CDR3 sequence: CASSTTTSGSRVTQYF. The CDR3 DNA is TGTGCCAGCAGCACAACAACTAGCGGGAGTCGGGTGACCCAGTACTTC.

This chain joins TRBV9 and TRBJ1-2; 7 positions match TRBD1. CDR3 length: 18 residues. CDR1 and CDR2 from the germline V gene are SGDLS and YYNGEE. Losses at the gene ends were 0 bases for V and 8 bases for J; bases not matched to a gene: 19. CDR3 loop: CASSVVLGRTGFRRGYTF. CDR3 in DNA: TGTGCCAGCAGCGTAGTGCTTGGTCGGACAGGATTTAGGAGAGGCTACACCTTC.

This chain uses TRBV15 with TRBJ2-7, with TRBD1 matching over 7 bases. Trimming removed 3 bases from V and 1 base from J; junction bases left unmatched: 6. Germline loops: CDR1 LNHNV, CDR2 YYDKDF (reference sequence). The CDR3 loop spans 15 amino acids. CDR3 DNA sequence: TGTGCCACCAGCAGTGACAGGGTCAGGTCCTACGAGCAGTACTTC. Protein product: CATSSDRVRSYEQYF.